The 12 T cell receptor beta chains in this list originate from one sample, sequenced in a study of Ad26.COV2.S vaccination and SARS-CoV-2 variants. Treatment given: about 20 received Ad26.COV2.S at low or high dose, single or two shots; 5 received placebo; per-sample allocation not given. Sampling happened 63 days after the first vaccine or placebo injection. Clones were sequenced by immunoSEQ multiplex PCR, and TCRdb holds only the in-frame ones, with some missing. In the table there are more than 300,000 clones, approximately 86% of which are singletons. Sequences were derived from peripheral blood, sampled in a trial of Ad26.COV2.S vaccine versus placebo. These receptor sequences come from a person between 18 and 60 years old who received the Ad26.COV2.S COVID-19 vaccine or a placebo.

In DNA, the CDR3 is TGTGCCAGTAGTATAGTTCAGCGGGGGGACAATGAGCAGTTCTTC. Amino acids: CASSIVQRGDNEQFF. The rearrangement joins TRBV19 to TRBJ2-1; 9 bases are shared with TRBD2. The CDR3 totals 15 residues. The germline CDR1 and CDR2 sequences are LNHDA and SQIVND (reference sequence). Germline trimming cut 1 base from V and 5 bases from J; bases unmatched to any gene: 3.

This chain links TRBV7-9 with TRBJ2-3; 10 bases map to TRBD1. V was clipped by 5 bases and J by 6 bases; unmatched bases: 5. The CDR3 sequence is 14 residues long. The germline V gene has CDR1 SEHNR and CDR2 FQNEAQ (reference sequence). In DNA, the CDR3 is TGTGCCAGCAGCATGACAGGGGGCGCGGATACGCAGTATTTT. It codes for CASSMTGGADTQYF.

The chain carries TRBV28 and TRBJ2-7, with D possibly TRBD1 on 5 matching bases. The CDR3 is made up of 12 amino acids. Germline CDR1 and CDR2: MDHEN and SYDVKM. Trimming took 7 bases from V and 5 from J, leaving 12 bases between them. The CDR3, as DNA: TGTGCCAGCAAGACAGCTTGGGACGAGCAGTACTTC. Protein sequence: CASKTAWDEQYF.

The rearrangement joins TRBV9 to TRBJ1-2, with 9 bases lining up with TRBD1. The germline gives CDR1 SGDLS, CDR2 YYNGEE. CDR3 length equals 17 residues. Losses at the gene ends were 0 bases for V and 8 bases for J; bases not matched to a gene: 14. Here the CDR3 DNA reads TGTGCCAGCAGCGTAGGTCTTGAGAGGGGACAGGGAGGCGGCTACACCTTC. Translated, it gives CASSVGLERGQGGGYTF. Drawing the rest from reference TRBV9 and TRBJ1-2, the complete variable domain is DSGVTQTPKHLITATGQRVTLRCSPRSGDLSVYWYQQSLDQGLQFLIQYYNGEERAKGNILERFSAQQFPDLHSELNLSSLELGDSALYFCASSVGLERGQGGGYTFGSGTRLTVV.

This chain connects TRBV28 to TRBJ2-7; no definite D call. The CDR3 is 14 residues long. V was trimmed by 2 bases and J by 4 bases, leaving 12 bases between them. Germline lookup yields CDR1 MDHEN and CDR2 SYDVKM. CDR3 protein: CASSLDQDGYEQYF. The CDR3 region has the DNA TGTGCCAGCAGTTTAGACCAGGACGGGTACGAGCAGTACTTC.

This chain links TRBV4-1 with TRBJ1-3; D remains ambiguous. Germline-derived CDR1 and CDR2 are MGHRA and YSYEKL. The CDR3 contains 18 residues. Trimming pared 2 bases from V and 0 bases from J, leaving 17 bases between. CDR3 loop: CASSQKPALGASGNTIYF. CDR3 in DNA: TGCGCCAGCAGCCAAAAACCAGCCCTGGGAGCCTCTGGAAACACCATATATTTT.

This sequence joins TRBV7-8 and TRBJ2-7; the D gene is possibly TRBD1 (6 bases). Germline loops: CDR1 SGHVS, CDR2 FQNEAQ. The CDR3 sequence is 14 residues long. V dropped 5 bases and J dropped 2 bases, with 13 bases sitting between them. The CDR3 sequence: CASSDTGIAYEQYF. CDR3 DNA sequence: TGTGCCAGCAGCGATACAGGGATCGCCTACGAGCAGTACTTC.

This clone was observed once. V usage is TRBV3-1 (or the pseudogene TRBV3-2) and J usage is TRBJ2-7, with a possible D match to TRBD2 (5 bases). CDR1 and CDR2 from the germline V gene are LGHDT and YNNKEL (reference sequence). Trimming removed 3 bases from V and 5 bases from J, with 11 bases in between. The length of the CDR3 is 13 residues. The CDR3 coding sequence is TGTGCCAGCAGCCAGCGTACGACTAACGAGCAGTACTTC. Translating gives CASSQRTTNEQYF.

V gene TRBV7-9 combines with J gene TRBJ1-6; D ambiguous. The CDR3 spans 17 residues. The ends were cut back, 5 bases at V and 5 bases at J, with 19 bases in the middle. The V gene's germline CDR1 is SEHNR and CDR2 FQNEAQ (reference sequence). The CDR3 loop reads CASSPTGPNEDNSPLHF. In nucleotides, the CDR3 is TGTGCCAGCAGCCCAACCGGGCCCAATGAGGATAATTCACCCCTCCACTTT.

CDR3 nucleotides: TGTGCCAGCAGGGCTTCAGGGGGCACTGAAGCTTTCTTT. This translates into CASRASGGTEAFF. The rearrangement links TRBV12-3 or TRBV12-4 to TRBJ1-1; the match to TRBD1 covers 7 bases. Germline trimming cut 6 bases from V and 4 bases from J; bases unmatched to any gene: 5. The CDR3 is 13 residues long.

The genes are TRBV5-1 and TRBJ2-7; 9 bases agree with TRBD1. Per germline, CDR1 SGHRS and CDR2 YFSETQ. The junction had 5 bases not matched to a gene; V was cut back by 4 bases and J by 3 bases. The CDR3 runs to 14 residues. CDR3 protein: CASSPGTGRYEQYF. CDR3 bases: TGCGCCAGCAGCCCTGGGACAGGGCGCTACGAGCAGTACTTC. Complete variable domain (other parts from reference TRBV5-1 and TRBJ2-7): KAGVTQTPRYLIKTRGQQVTLSCSPISGHRSVSWYQQTPGQGLQFLFEYFSETQRNKGNFPGRFSGRQFSNSRSEMNVSTLELGDSALYLCASSPGTGRYEQYFGPGTRLTVT.

This clone was detected only a few times. The chain carries TRBV11-1 and TRBJ2-3; 7 bases align to TRBD2. The germline V gene has CDR1 SGHAT and CDR2 FQDESV (reference sequence). The V and J ends lost 1 base and 0 bases, in that order; junction bases with no gene match: 4. The length of the CDR3 is 16 residues. The CDR3: CASSLGLGGSTDTQYF. The CDR3 DNA sequence: TGTGCCAGCAGCTTAGGTCTGGGGGGGAGCACAGATACGCAGTATTTT.